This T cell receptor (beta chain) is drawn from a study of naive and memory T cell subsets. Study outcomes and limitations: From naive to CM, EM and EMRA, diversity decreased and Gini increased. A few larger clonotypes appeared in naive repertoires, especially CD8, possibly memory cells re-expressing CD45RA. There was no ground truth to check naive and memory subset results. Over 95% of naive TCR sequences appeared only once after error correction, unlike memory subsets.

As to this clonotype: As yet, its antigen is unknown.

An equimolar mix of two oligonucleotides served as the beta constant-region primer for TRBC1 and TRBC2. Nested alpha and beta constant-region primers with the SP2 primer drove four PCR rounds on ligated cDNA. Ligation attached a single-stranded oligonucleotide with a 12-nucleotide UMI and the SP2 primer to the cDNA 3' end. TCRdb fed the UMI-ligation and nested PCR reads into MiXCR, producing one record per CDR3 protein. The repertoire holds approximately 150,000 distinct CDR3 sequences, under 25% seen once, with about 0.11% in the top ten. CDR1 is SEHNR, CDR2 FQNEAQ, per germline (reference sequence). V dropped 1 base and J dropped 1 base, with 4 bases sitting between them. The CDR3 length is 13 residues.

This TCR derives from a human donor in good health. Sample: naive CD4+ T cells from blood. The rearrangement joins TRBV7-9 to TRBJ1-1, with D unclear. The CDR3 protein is CASSLGWNTEAFF. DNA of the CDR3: TGTGCCAGCAGCTTAGGTTGGAACACTGAAGCTTTCTTT.